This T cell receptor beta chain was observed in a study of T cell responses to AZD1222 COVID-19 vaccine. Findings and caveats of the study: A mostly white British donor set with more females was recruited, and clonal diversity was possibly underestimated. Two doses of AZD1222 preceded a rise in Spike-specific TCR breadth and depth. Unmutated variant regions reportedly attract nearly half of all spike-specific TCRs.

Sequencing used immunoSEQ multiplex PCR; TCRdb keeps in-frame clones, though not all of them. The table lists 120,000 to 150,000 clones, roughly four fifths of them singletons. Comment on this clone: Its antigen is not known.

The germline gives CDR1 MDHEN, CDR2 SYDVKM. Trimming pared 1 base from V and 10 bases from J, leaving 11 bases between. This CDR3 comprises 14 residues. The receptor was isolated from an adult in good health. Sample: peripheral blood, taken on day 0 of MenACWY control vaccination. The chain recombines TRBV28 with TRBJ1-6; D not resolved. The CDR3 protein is CASSLSLAESPLHF. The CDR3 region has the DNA TGTGCCAGCAGTTTATCGTTAGCCGAATCACCCCTCCACTTT.